Included here is one TCR beta chain sequence, with context. Its cognate antigen is unknown. The donors comprised healthy bone marrow donors. Though probably carrying unrecorded immune exposures, donors were nominally healthy at sampling. This record belongs to a study of cytomegalovirus exposure and HLA in healthy donors. Whole-study results and caveats: The study put some 160 TCR beta chains on its list as cytomegalovirus-associated. In presence/absence analyses, roughly uniform sequencing depth across donors was assumed.

PCR was performed using 60 Vbeta and 13 Jbeta primers. Here immunoSEQ multiplex PCR was the method, and the copy in TCRdb shows in-frame clones only, minus some. The data hold about 180,000 clones, with around three quarters observed a single time. The TCR sequence derives from a man aged 40-49 years in good health and CMV-seronegative. Input material: PBMCs.

The chain's CDR3 is CVTRGSSGSKGGNIQYF. The CDR3 DNA is TGTGTCACCCGAGGGTCTAGCGGGTCCAAGGGGGGAAACATTCAGTACTTC. The chain recombines TRBV2 with TRBJ2-4, with 8 bases matching TRBD2. The CDR3 extends over 17 amino acids. Germline CDR1 reads SNHLY; CDR2 reads FYNNEI.